This TCR beta chain was observed in a study of CD8+CD57+ T cells in acquired aplastic anemia. By flow cytometry, patients selected for sequencing had shown an expansion of CD8+CD57+ cells. There were no patients without severe acquired aplastic anemia. Blood came from patients not yet given any therapy. Using genomic DNA as the template, TCR beta VDJ and CDR3 profiling was carried out. TCRdb reprocessed the reads with MiXCR, giving one entry per CDR3 protein. Here the sample spans more than 150,000 distinct CDR3 sequences, 48% being singletons. Germline V gives CDR1 DFQATT, CDR2 SNEGSKA (reference sequence). The CDR3 spans 15 residues. V lost 3 bases and J 1 base, leaving 13 bases between the germline ends. Whole-study findings and limits: There were over 25 CD8+ CDR3 sequences that occurred in both patients and controls.

This clonotype was picked up many times. Its antigen is still unknown. The sequence derives from a human donor with aplastic anemia. The rearrangement joins TRBV20-1 to TRBJ2-1; D possibly corresponds to TRBD2 (5 bases). The sequenced sample was sorted CD4+, CD8+, or CD8+CD57+ T cells (not recorded which) from PBMCs. The CDR3 sequence: CSARPSGLSYNEQFF. CDR3 nucleotides: TGCAGTGCTAGGCCCAGCGGTTTGTCCTACAATGAGCAGTTCTTC.